These 32 T cell receptor beta chains share one sample of origin, sequenced in a study of T-cell reconstitution after alpha-beta-depleted transplantation in children (dated by TCRdb to 2015 to 2016). Libraries were constructed by PCR. TCRdb lists the instrument as Illumina HiSeq 2500. Molecular barcoding was employed in the preparation of TCR libraries, with unique molecular identifiers being used to normalize TCRbeta repertoire quantification. The public reads were reprocessed in TCRdb via fastp at Q25 and MiXCR, keeping in-frame beta chains. Under each unique CDR3 protein, matching rows form one entry showing the most common genes and DNA. This sample gives 380,000 or so distinct CDR3 sequences in total; 13% of them show up just once. In total, the top ten clones hold over 3.5% of the sample. The source material was PBMCs, sampled from the stem cell graft. These receptors were taken from a human donor who donated a stem cell graft to a child with Fanconi anemia.

The chain is built from TRBV6-4 and TRBJ2-1, with a weak D call TRBD2 (6 bases). The CDR3 has 13 residues. Germline values: CDR1 MRHNA, CDR2 SNTAGT. Trimming took off 4 bases at V and 8 bases at J, with 12 bases between the two ends. DNA for the CDR3: TGTGCCAGCAGTGCTAGCGAATTAGATGAGCAGTTCTTC. Its translation is CASSASELDEQFF.

The chain combines TRBV5-1 with TRBJ1-2, with 7 bases matching TRBD1. CDR1 and CDR2 from the germline V gene are SGHRS and YFSETQ. CDR3 length: 15 residues. V lost 0 bases and J lost 9; bases outside the gene matches: 11. The CDR3 loop reads CASSLGDDREWSYTF. The CDR3 DNA follows: TGCGCCAGCAGCTTGGGAGACGACAGGGAATGGAGCTACACCTTC.

This clonotype was observed a handful of times. This chain joins TRBV20-1 and TRBJ2-5; D possibly corresponds to TRBD1 (7 bases). Trimming cost V 1 base and J 0 bases, with 12 bases left between them. The length of the CDR3 is 15 residues. The germline V gene encodes CDR1 DFQATT and CDR2 SNEGSKA (reference sequence). CDR3 residues: CSARGAGQNQETQYF. DNA for the CDR3: TGCAGTGCTAGAGGGGCGGGACAGAACCAAGAGACCCAGTACTTC.

This chain joins TRBV20-1 and TRBJ2-5; a possible D gene is TRBD2 (6 bases). V lost 2 bases and J lost 5, with 6 bases in between. Germline CDR1 DFQATT, CDR2 SNEGSKA (reference sequence). CDR3 length equals 11 residues. The CDR3 DNA follows: TGCAGTGCTAGACTAGCGGAGACCCAGTACTTC. Protein product: CSARLAETQYF.

There are a few counts of this clonotype. This chain uses TRBV5-1 with TRBJ1-2; possibly TRBD1 for D (5 bases). The CDR3 loop spans 13 amino acids. Trimming removed 3 bases from V and 8 bases from J, with 14 bases in between. Germline V gene sequence: CDR1 SGHRS, CDR2 YFSETQ. CDR3 DNA sequence: TGCGCCAGCAGCTCGGCACGGGGCGGAGGCTACACCTTC. Translating gives CASSSARGGGYTF.

This clonotype was counted many times. CDR3 sequence reads: CASSLAQDNLAGGELFF. Written as DNA, the CDR3 is TGTGCCAGCAGCTTAGCCCAGGACAATCTGGCTGGGGGGGAGCTGTTTTTT. The chain combines TRBV7-8 with TRBJ2-2; D possibly corresponds to TRBD1 (5 bases). From germline, CDR1 is SGHVS and CDR2 FQNEAQ. This CDR3 contains 17 residues. The germline V and J ends were trimmed by 0 bases and 8 bases, with 19 bases remaining between them. Variable domain in full (rest from reference TRBV7-8 and TRBJ2-2): GAGVSQSPRYKVAKRGQDVALRCDPISGHVSLFWYQQALGQGPEFLTYFQNEAQLDKSGLPSDRFFAERPEGSVSTLKIQRTQQEDSAVYLCASSLAQDNLAGGELFFGEGSRLTVL.

This clonotype showed up just a few times. V gene TRBV6-2 or TRBV6-3 combines with J gene TRBJ2-5, with D tentatively TRBD2 (5 bases). This CDR3 contains 13 residues. The germline V gene has CDR1 MNHEY and CDR2 SVGEGT. The ends were cut back, 8 bases at V and 4 bases at J, with 14 bases in the middle. The CDR3 region has the DNA TGTGCCAGCTGTGATGGAGGAGGAGAGACCCAGTACTTC. Its translation: CASCDGGGETQYF.

The CDR3 nucleotides read TGCAGCGTTCTCGGGGCTGACGGCTACACCTTC. Its protein is CSVLGADGYTF. The chain combines TRBV29-1 with TRBJ1-2, with D perhaps TRBD1 (5 bases). With 5 bases removed from V and 8 bases from J, the gap between germline ends came to 12 bases. Germline assignment: CDR1 SQVTM and CDR2 ANQGSEA. CDR3 length equals 11 residues.

The chain combines TRBV12-3 or TRBV12-4 with TRBJ1-1, with D unresolved. CDR3 length: 14 residues. Trimming removed 1 base at V and 6 bases at J, with 12 bases between. CDR3 in amino acids: CASSLGGLIAEAFF. The CDR3 DNA follows: TGTGCCAGCAGTTTAGGAGGGTTGATCGCTGAAGCTTTCTTT.

Many counts were recorded for this clonotype. The CDR3 here is CASSLEGGSYNEQFF. DNA for the CDR3: TGCGCCAGCAGCTTGGAAGGGGGCTCCTACAATGAGCAGTTCTTC. This sequence joins TRBV5-1 and TRBJ2-1; weak D call: TRBD1 (6 bases). The germline V gene has CDR1 SGHRS and CDR2 YFSETQ. The CDR3 is 15 residues long. V shed 0 bases and J shed 0 bases, with 7 bases lying between them.

This clonotype has just a few counts. The V gene is TRBV6-1, the J gene TRBJ1-2, with 8 bases identical to TRBD1. The V gene's germline CDR1 is MNHNS and CDR2 SASEGT. Germline trimming cut 11 bases from V and 3 bases from J; bases unmatched to any gene: 17. The CDR3 has 16 amino acids. This CDR3 reads CAVSGSGQGRDYGYTF. CDR3 sequence (DNA): TGTGCCGTCTCTGGTTCCGGACAGGGAAGGGACTATGGCTACACCTTC.

This clonotype was seen only a few times. V is TRBV9 and J is TRBJ2-3; possibly TRBD1 or TRBD2 for D (5 bases each). In germline, CDR1 is SGDLS, CDR2 YYNGEE. CDR3 length: 15 amino acids. Trimming took off 0 bases at V and 0 bases at J, with 8 bases between the two ends. This chain's CDR3 is CASSVEGRSTDTQYF. The CDR3 nucleotides read TGTGCCAGCAGCGTAGAGGGACGTAGCACAGATACGCAGTATTTT.

This clonotype appeared a few times. V is TRBV27 and J is TRBJ1-6; D uncertain. The CDR3 runs 14 residues. Trimming removed 8 bases at V and 9 bases at J, with 17 bases between. The germline CDR1 and CDR2 sequences are MNHEY and SMNVEV (reference sequence). CDR3 DNA sequence: TGTGCCAGCCGCTTACGTGCGAGTGCTTCACCCCTCCACTTT. This codes for CASRLRASASPLHF.

This clonotype came up a few times. The gene calls are TRBV5-6 and TRBJ2-1, with D unresolved. The germline CDR1 and CDR2 sequences are SGHDT and YYEEEE. The CDR3 has 15 amino acids. Trimming took 2 bases from V and 6 from J, leaving 15 bases between them. CDR3 DNA: TGTGCCAGCAGCTTTGGAAGACCTCTAGGCAATGAGCAGTTCTTC. It specifies CASSFGRPLGNEQFF.

This clonotype was seen a handful of times. The V and J genes are TRBV11-2 and TRBJ1-2; the D is unclear. V was pared by 3 bases and J by 1 base, with 3 bases between. CDR1 SGHAT and CDR2 FQNNGV come from the germline V gene. The CDR3 contains 12 residues. CDR3 nucleotide sequence: TGTGCCAGCAGCTTCCTTAACTATGGCTACACCTTC. Protein product: CASSFLNYGYTF.

This chain joins TRBV5-1 and TRBJ2-6, with D possibly TRBD2 on 5 matching bases. CDR3 size: 17 residues. Germline CDR1 is SGHRS and CDR2 is YFSETQ. Trimming took off 3 bases at V and 2 bases at J, with 15 bases between the two ends. The CDR3 DNA is TGCGCCAGCAGCTCGATAGGAGGAAGGGCTGGGGCCAACGTCCTGACTTTC. Amino acid sequence: CASSSIGGRAGANVLTF.

The genes are TRBV11-3 and TRBJ1-1; 7 bases agree with TRBD1. CDR3 length: 12 amino acids. After removal of 5 bases from V and 10 bases from J, the junction contained 7 bases not matched to a gene. CDR1 and CDR2 from the germline V gene are SGHNT and YENEEA. Written as DNA, the CDR3 is TGTGCCAGCAGCCGACAGGGAGGGAGAGCTTTCTTT. Translating gives CASSRQGGRAFF.

The chain carries TRBV7-2 and TRBJ1-2, with 9 bases fitting TRBD1. With V trimmed by 2 bases and J by 4 bases, 2 bases remained unmatched. The CDR3 has 14 amino acids. Germline CDR1 is SGHTA and CDR2 is FQGNSA. CDR3 coding DNA: TGTGCCAGCAGCTTAAGGGACAGGGTCTATGGCTACACCTTC. It yields the protein CASSLRDRVYGYTF.

This clonotype has only a few counts. This sequence joins TRBV10-3 and TRBJ2-3; D might be TRBD1 or TRBD2, each matching 5 bases. The CDR3 covers 15 residues. Deletions cut 6 bases from V and 2 bases from J, with 15 bases between. Germline V gene lookup returns CDR1 ENHRY and CDR2 SYGVKD. The CDR3, as DNA: TGTGCCATCAGCGCCGGGACCAAAGCCACAGATACGCAGTATTTT. Protein product: CAISAGTKATDTQYF.

Ten or more counts support this clonotype. The chain combines TRBV7-2 with TRBJ2-7, with D possibly TRBD1 on 6 matching bases. The germline CDR1 and CDR2 sequences are SGHTA and FQGNSA. Trimming removed 3 bases at V and 6 bases at J, with 15 bases between. This CDR3 has 14 residues. The CDR3 loop is CASSFDRTTSEQYF. Written as DNA, the CDR3 is TGTGCCAGCAGCTTTGACAGGACAACATCCGAGCAGTACTTC.

J is TRBJ2-7 and V is TRBV5-4; TRBD1 might be the D (5 bases). This CDR3 contains 13 residues. Germline-derived CDR1 and CDR2 are SGHNT and YYREEE (reference sequence). CDR3 region: CASSNRSSYEQHV. CDR3 nucleotide sequence: TGTGCCAGCAGCAACAGGAGCTCCTACGAGCAGCACGTC.

V usage is TRBV18 and J usage is TRBJ1-4, with unresolved D. The V gene lost 3 bases and the J gene lost 6 bases, with 11 bases spanning the gap. Germline V gene lookup returns CDR1 KGHSH and CDR2 LQKENI. This CDR3 is 14 amino acids long. CDR3 in amino acids: CASSPGESDEKLFF. The CDR3 DNA sequence: TGTGCCAGCTCACCTGGGGAGTCAGATGAAAAACTGTTTTTT.

The J gene is TRBJ1-2, the V gene TRBV5-1, with D unclear. Germline V gene lookup returns CDR1 SGHRS and CDR2 YFSETQ. Trimming removed 0 bases at V and 7 bases at J, with 13 bases between. CDR3 length equals 14 residues. The CDR3 nucleotides read TGCGCCAGCAGCTTGGCCGCGGCCGTTGGTGGCTACACCTTC. Translation gives CASSLAAAVGGYTF.

This clonotype has at least ten counts. The chain recombines TRBV20-1 with TRBJ2-3; 8 nucleotides align to TRBD2. Germline CDR1 is DFQATT and CDR2 is SNEGSKA (reference sequence). CDR3 size: 14 residues. V lost 5 bases, J lost 4 bases, and 8 bases stayed unmatched. The CDR3 bases are TGCAGTGCTGAAACTAGCGGTTTCCCAGATACGCAGTATTTT. It encodes CSAETSGFPDTQYF.

This clonotype was picked up a small number of times. The chain employs TRBV7-9 and TRBJ1-1; no reliable D call. The CDR3 contains 14 residues. Per germline, CDR1 SEHNR and CDR2 FQNEAQ (reference sequence). V was trimmed by 5 bases and J by 5 bases, leaving 15 bases between them. DNA of the CDR3: TGTGCCAGCAGCCCCTATACGGGCGAAACTGAAGCTTTCTTT. Its translation: CASSPYTGETEAFF.

This clonotype showed up just a few times. The chain couples TRBV29-1 to TRBJ2-1; possibly TRBD2 for D (5 bases). The length of the CDR3 is 14 residues. Trimming took 4 bases from V and 2 from J, leaving 12 bases between them. Germline CDR1 reads SQVTM; CDR2 reads ANQGSEA. CDR3 loop: CSVVGGIAYNEQFF. The CDR3 DNA sequence: TGCAGCGTTGTAGGAGGTATTGCCTACAATGAGCAGTTCTTC.

V and J are TRBV6-5 and TRBJ2-1; TRBD2 aligns across 11 bases. The V segment lost 4 bases and the J segment 3 bases; nucleotides outside the gene matches: 2. From germline, CDR1 is MNHEY and CDR2 SVGAGI. The CDR3 extends over 15 amino acids. CDR3 protein: CASSSGLAGYNEQFF. The CDR3 bases are TGTGCCAGCAGTTCCGGACTAGCGGGCTACAATGAGCAGTTCTTC.

This chain links TRBV4-3 with TRBJ1-4, with TRBD1 as a possible D gene (6 bases). The germline V gene has CDR1 LGHNA and CDR2 YSLEER. V dropped 1 base and J dropped 14 bases, with 23 bases sitting between them. The CDR3 runs to 16 residues. CDR3 in amino acids: CASSQGTDIKKGRLFF. The CDR3 DNA reads as TGCGCCAGCAGCCAAGGGACAGACATAAAGAAAGGGCGTCTGTTTTTT.

The V and J genes are TRBV20-1 and TRBJ2-7, with 8 positions matching TRBD2. This CDR3 has 16 residues. J lost 4 bases, V lost 6 bases, and 17 bases had no gene match. CDR1 and CDR2 (germline): DFQATT, SNEGSKA (reference sequence). CDR3 nucleotide sequence: TGCAGTGCCTCTATTATCTGGGCGGGGGGTTTTTACGAGCAGTACGTC. Protein sequence: CSASIIWAGGFYEQYV.

The chain carries TRBV12-3 or TRBV12-4 and TRBJ2-7; the match to TRBD2 covers 7 bases. The V gene end was trimmed by 2 bases and the J gene end by 1 base; junction bases not matched to a gene: 5. The CDR3 loop spans 15 amino acids. CDR3 nucleotides: TGTGCCAGCAGTTTAAGGCAGGGAGGGTCCTACGAGCAGTACTTC. This sequence encodes CASSLRQGGSYEQYF.

The chain links TRBV5-1 to TRBJ2-4; D unclear. This CDR3 has 11 residues. Germline V gene sequence: CDR1 SGHRS, CDR2 YFSETQ. V dropped 1 base and J dropped 10 bases, with 6 bases sitting between them. The CDR3 region has the DNA TGCGCCAGCAGCTTGAACGATATTCAGTACTTC. The encoded protein is CASSLNDIQYF. The full variable domain, completed using reference TRBV5-1 and TRBJ2-4, is KAGVTQTPRYLIKTRGQQVTLSCSPISGHRSVSWYQQTPGQGLQFLFEYFSETQRNKGNFPGRFSGRQFSNSRSEMNVSTLELGDSALYLCASSLNDIQYFGAGTRLSVL.

This clonotype was picked up many times. The rearrangement uses TRBV9 and TRBJ2-7; D is undetermined. Trimming stripped 3 bases from V and 0 bases from J, with 10 bases between. CDR1 is SGDLS, CDR2 YYNGEE, per germline. The CDR3 extends over 14 amino acids. Here the CDR3 reads CASSADAHSYEQYF. The CDR3 DNA follows: TGTGCCAGCAGCGCTGACGCCCACTCCTACGAGCAGTACTTC.